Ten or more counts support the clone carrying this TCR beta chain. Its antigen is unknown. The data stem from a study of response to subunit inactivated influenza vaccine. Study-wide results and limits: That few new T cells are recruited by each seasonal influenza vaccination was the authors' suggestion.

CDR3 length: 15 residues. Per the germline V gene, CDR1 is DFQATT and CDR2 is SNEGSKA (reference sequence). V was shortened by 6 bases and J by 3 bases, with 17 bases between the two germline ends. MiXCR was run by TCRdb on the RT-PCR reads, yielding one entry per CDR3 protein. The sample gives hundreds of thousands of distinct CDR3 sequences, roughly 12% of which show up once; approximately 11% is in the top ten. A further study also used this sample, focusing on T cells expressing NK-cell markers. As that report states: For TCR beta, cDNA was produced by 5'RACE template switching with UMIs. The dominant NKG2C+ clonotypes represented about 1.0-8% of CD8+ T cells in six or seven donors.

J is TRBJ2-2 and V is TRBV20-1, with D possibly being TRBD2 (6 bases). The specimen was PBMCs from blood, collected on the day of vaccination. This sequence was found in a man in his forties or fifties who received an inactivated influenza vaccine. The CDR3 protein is CSAAGLGAHTGELFF. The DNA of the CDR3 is TGCAGTGCAGCGGGCCTCGGGGCCCACACCGGGGAGCTGTTTTTT.